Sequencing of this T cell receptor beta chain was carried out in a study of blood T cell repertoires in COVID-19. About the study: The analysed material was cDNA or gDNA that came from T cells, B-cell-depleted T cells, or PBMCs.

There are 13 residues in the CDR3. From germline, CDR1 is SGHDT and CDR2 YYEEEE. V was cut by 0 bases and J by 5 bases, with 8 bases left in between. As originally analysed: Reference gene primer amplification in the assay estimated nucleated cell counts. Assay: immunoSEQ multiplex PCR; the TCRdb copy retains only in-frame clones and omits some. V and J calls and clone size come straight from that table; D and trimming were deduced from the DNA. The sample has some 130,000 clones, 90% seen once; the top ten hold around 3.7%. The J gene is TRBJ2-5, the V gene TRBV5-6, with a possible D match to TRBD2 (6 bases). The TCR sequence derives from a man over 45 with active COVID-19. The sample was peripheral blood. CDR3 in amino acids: CASSLAGRETQYF. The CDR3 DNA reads TGTGCCAGCAGCTTGGCAGGGAGGGAGACCCAGTACTTC. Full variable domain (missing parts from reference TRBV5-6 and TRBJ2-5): DAGVTQSPTHLIKTRGQQVTLRCSPKSGHDTVSWYQQALGQGPQFIFQYYEEEERQRGNFPDRFSGHQFPNYSSELNVNALLLGDSALYLCASSLAGRETQYFGPGTRLLVL.